Here is one T cell receptor beta chain with its context. The antigen remains undetermined. The V gene lost 0 bases and the J gene lost 0 bases, with 12 bases spanning the gap. This CDR3 has 16 amino acids. Germline lookup yields CDR1 SGHRS and CDR2 YFSETQ. The sample is drawn from a study of identical twins. Overall study findings and caveats: Memory repertoires lacked the insertion deficit that abundant cord blood beta clonotypes showed. Weaker excess twin sharing was seen among beta out-of-frame sequences. Models predicted less out-of-frame TCR alpha sharing in monozygotic twins than was found.

TCRdb re-analysed the 5' RACE reads in MiXCR, keeping a single row per CDR3 protein. This table has 750,000 to 950,000 distinct CDR3 sequences, roughly an eighth appearing once. This sample also appeared in a second study, on yellow fever vaccine responses in identical twins.

The TCR sequence derives from a young woman in good health. The chain couples TRBV5-1 to TRBJ1-1; D not certain. Sequencing was done on a sample of PBMCs. The CDR3 region has the DNA TGCGCCAGCAGCTTGGACAATCCGAATCTGAACACTGAAGCTTTCTTT. This codes for CASSLDNPNLNTEAFF.